The 13 T cell receptor beta chains given below trace back to one sample, sequenced in a study of shared clonotypes between healthy human individuals. The protocol was immunoSEQ multiplex PCR, while the TCRdb copy is restricted to in-frame clones and leaves out a portion. The profile shows around 1.6 million clones, 95% to 99% of them singletons. The material sequenced was naive CD4+ T cells sorted from blood. Subset given: CD45RA+ positively selected. These receptors were collected from a man aged 30-40 years in good health.

The CDR3: CASSVLTHSGNTIYF. CDR3 DNA sequence: TGTGCCAGCAGTGTGTTAACGCACTCTGGAAACACCATATATTTT. The genes are TRBV6-1 and TRBJ1-3; D gene ambiguous. The CDR3 totals 15 residues. The V gene's germline CDR1 is MNHNS and CDR2 SASEGT. V gave up 4 bases and J gave up 0 bases, with 10 bases separating them.

The chain combines TRBV7-9 with TRBJ1-2, with D perhaps matching TRBD1 (5 bases). The CDR3 contains 15 residues. In germline, CDR1 is SEHNR, CDR2 FQNEAQ (reference sequence). V was pared by 5 bases and J by 8 bases, with 21 bases between. CDR3 loop: CASSPDRDSIKGYTF. The CDR3 nucleotides read TGTGCCAGCAGCCCTGACCGGGACTCAATTAAAGGCTACACCTTC.

This clone was detected once. V usage is TRBV9 and J usage is TRBJ2-1; D may be TRBD2 (5 bases). CDR1 is SGDLS and CDR2 is YYNGEE in the germline V gene. The CDR3 sequence is 13 residues long. Between the trimmed V and J ends, which lost 0 bases and 10 bases, there was a span of 11 bases. The CDR3 here is CASSVGGFNEQFF. In nucleotides, the CDR3 is TGTGCCAGCAGCGTAGGAGGGTTTAACGAGCAGTTCTTC.

The chain is built from TRBV15 and TRBJ1-1; no clear D gene. V gave up 2 bases and J gave up 1 base, with 20 bases separating them. CDR1 and CDR2 from the germline V gene are LNHNV and YYDKDF (reference sequence). The CDR3 loop spans 18 amino acids. CDR3 sequence (DNA): TGTGCCACCAGCAGACAAACCCTGGGATTGGTGGGGAACACTGAAGCTTTCTTT. This codes for CATSRQTLGLVGNTEAFF.

The chain couples TRBV30 to TRBJ1-2, with D maybe TRBD1 (6 bases). The CDR3 contains 13 residues. Per germline, CDR1 GTSNPN and CDR2 SVGIG (reference sequence). Trimming pared 2 bases from V and 2 bases from J, leaving 9 bases between. The CDR3 sequence: CAWSYQGNYGYTF. CDR3 DNA: TGTGCCTGGAGTTATCAGGGGAACTATGGCTACACCTTC.

The chain has TRBV7-8 and TRBJ1-1; 8 bases agree with TRBD1. V lost 5 bases and J lost 4; bases outside the gene matches: 9. This CDR3 is 15 amino acids long. Per the germline V gene, CDR1 is SGHVS and CDR2 is FQNEAQ. The CDR3 spells CASSPAGGSGTEAFF. The CDR3 bases are TGTGCCAGCAGCCCAGCAGGGGGCTCCGGCACTGAAGCTTTCTTT.

The chain links TRBV19 to TRBJ2-1; D is undetermined. The CDR3 is 13 amino acids. The V end was cut by 7 bases, the J end by 6 bases, with 13 bases between. Germline values: CDR1 LNHDA, CDR2 SQIVND (reference sequence). CDR3 sequence reads: CASTPPPGNEQFF. CDR3 DNA: TGTGCCAGTACCCCCCCACCCGGCAATGAGCAGTTCTTC.

The chain uses TRBV28 and TRBJ1-5, with no clear D. The CDR3 is 12 amino acids. Germline assignment: CDR1 MDHEN and CDR2 SYDVKM. Trimming pared 3 bases from V and 7 bases from J, leaving 7 bases between. CDR3 sequence reads: CASSFWGQPQHF. CDR3 nucleotides: TGTGCCAGCAGTTTCTGGGGACAGCCCCAGCATTTT.

The chain employs TRBV5-5 and TRBJ1-1, with 10 bases aligning to TRBD1. The junction had 9 bases not matched to a gene; V was cut back by 3 bases and J by 4 bases. The CDR3 length is 16 residues. The germline CDR1 and CDR2 sequences are SGHKS and YYEKEE (reference sequence). CDR3 DNA: TGTGCCAGCAGCTCCCAGACAGGGGGCCACGTCACTGAAGCTTTCTTT. This sequence encodes CASSSQTGGHVTEAFF.

This sequence joins TRBV7-6 and TRBJ2-2, with 11 bases identical to TRBD2. Germline V gene data show CDR1 as SGHVS and CDR2 as FNYEAQ. The CDR3 totals 16 residues. J gave up 2 bases and V 5 bases, and 4 bases lay outside the gene matches. The DNA for the CDR3 is TGTGCCAGCAGCAGAGGGACTAGCGGAAACACCGGGGAGCTGTTTTTT. Protein product: CASSRGTSGNTGELFF.

V gene TRBV5-1 combines with J gene TRBJ2-7; 10 nucleotides align to TRBD2. This CDR3 is 15 amino acids long. Germline loops: CDR1 SGHRS, CDR2 YFSETQ. The V segment lost 2 bases and the J segment 4 bases; nucleotides outside the gene matches: 6. The CDR3 region has the DNA TGCGCCAGCAGCTTTACTAGCGGGACGGTATACGAGCAGTACTTC. Amino acid sequence: CASSFTSGTVYEQYF.

This rearrangement joins TRBV2 to TRBJ1-1, with a tentative D call TRBD1 (6 bases). V was shortened by 7 bases and J by 2 bases, with 14 bases between the two germline ends. Germline CDR1 is SNHLY and CDR2 is FYNNEI. The CDR3 contains 14 residues. The CDR3 loop is CASTGRGRNTEAFF. CDR3 sequence (DNA): TGTGCCAGCACTGGCAGGGGACGCAACACTGAAGCTTTCTTT.

V and J are TRBV5-6 and TRBJ2-5; D remains unclear. The CDR3 is made up of 14 amino acids. V was pared by 4 bases and J by 5 bases, with 15 bases between. CDR1 and CDR2 from the germline V gene are SGHDT and YYEEEE. In DNA, the CDR3 is TGTGCCAGCAGCCGGACGGGCCGTGGGGAGACCCAGTACTTC. Its translation is CASSRTGRGETQYF. Full variable domain (remainder filled in from reference TRBV5-6 and TRBJ2-5): DAGVTQSPTHLIKTRGQQVTLRCSPKSGHDTVSWYQQALGQGPQFIFQYYEEEERQRGNFPDRFSGHQFPNYSSELNVNALLLGDSALYLCASSRTGRGETQYFGPGTRLLVL.